A single sample gave rise to the 13 T cell receptor beta chains below, sequenced in a study of cytomegalovirus exposure and HLA in healthy donors. The PCR contained 60 Vbeta and 13 Jbeta primers. Here immunoSEQ multiplex PCR was the method, and the copy in TCRdb shows in-frame clones only, minus some. There are about 150,000 clones in the sample; 84% occur only once, and roughly 0.38% lies in the top ten. Source material: PBMCs. The source is a boy under 10 years old in good health and CMV-seronegative.

The table lists this clone with a count of one. The chain joins TRBV4-2 to TRBJ2-1; 10 positions match TRBD2. The germline V gene has CDR1 LGHNA and CDR2 YNFKEQ. The CDR3 covers 17 residues. The J segment lost 3 bases and the V segment lost 0 bases, leaving 5 bases of the junction unmatched. The CDR3 reads CASSQDHTSGNYNEQFF. CDR3 DNA sequence: TGTGCCAGCAGCCAAGACCACACTAGCGGGAACTACAATGAGCAGTTCTTC.

The chain uses TRBV6-1 and TRBJ2-7; no definite D call. V lost 3 bases and J 0 bases, leaving 9 bases between the germline ends. Germline CDR1 reads MNHNS; CDR2 reads SASEGT. This CDR3 has 14 residues. Here the CDR3 reads CASSDEYTSYEQYF. CDR3 DNA sequence: TGTGCCAGCAGTGATGAGTATACCTCCTACGAGCAGTACTTC.

The V and J genes are TRBV7-9 and TRBJ1-5; tentatively, D is TRBD1 (5 bases). This CDR3 has 14 amino acids. Trimming took 5 bases from V and 3 from J, leaving 11 bases between them. The V gene's germline CDR1 is SEHNR and CDR2 FQNEAQ (reference sequence). CDR3 sequence (DNA): TGTGCCAGCAGCCCAGGGTGGGTCAATCAGCCCCAGCATTTT. Its translation is CASSPGWVNQPQHF.

The chain combines TRBV27 with TRBJ1-4; the D is unclear. CDR3 length equals 14 residues. Trimming cost V 0 bases and J 10 bases, with 12 bases left between them. CDR1 is MNHEY, CDR2 SMNVEV, per germline (reference sequence). CDR3 sequence: CASSLSTYSGKLFF. In nucleotides, the CDR3 is TGTGCCAGCAGTTTATCGACATATTCAGGAAAACTGTTTTTT. Complete variable domain (other parts from reference TRBV27 and TRBJ1-4): EAQVTQNPRYLITVTGKKLTVTCSQNMNHEYMSWYRQDPGLGLRQIYYSMNVEVTDKGDVPEGYKVSRKEKRNFPLILESPSPNQTSLYFCASSLSTYSGKLFFGSGTQLSVL.

The chain recombines TRBV5-4 with TRBJ1-1; perhaps TRBD1 as D (5 bases). Per germline, CDR1 SGHNT and CDR2 YYREEE (reference sequence). The V and J ends lost 4 bases and 4 bases respectively, with 23 bases between them. The CDR3 extends over 17 amino acids. DNA for the CDR3: TGTGCCAGCAGCCCAGGCGGGGAAGGCGCAGGGATCACTGAAGCTTTCTTT. Translating it yields CASSPGGEGAGITEAFF.

The CDR3 sequence is CASSQSGNTDTQYF. The CDR3 region has the DNA TGTGCCAGCAGCCAAAGCGGGAACACAGATACGCAGTATTTT. The chain carries TRBV7-2 and TRBJ2-3; 7 nucleotides align to TRBD2. Losses at the gene ends were 5 bases for V and 2 bases for J; bases not matched to a gene: 4. CDR1 is SGHTA, CDR2 FQGNSA, per germline. The CDR3 totals 14 residues.

The V gene is TRBV7-9, the J gene TRBJ1-1; no definite D call. There are 14 residues in the CDR3. Germline V gene data show CDR1 as SEHNR and CDR2 as FQNEAQ (reference sequence). V was trimmed by 1 base and J by 4 bases, leaving 10 bases between them. The CDR3 DNA follows: TGTGCCAGCAGCTTAGACCCCCGGGGCACTGAAGCTTTCTTT. It codes for CASSLDPRGTEAFF. Full variable domain (rest looked up from reference TRBV7-9 and TRBJ1-1): DTGVSQNPRHKITKRGQNVTFRCDPISEHNRLYWYRQTLGQGPEFLTYFQNEAQLEKSRLLSDRFSAERPKGSFSTLEIQRTEQGDSAMYLCASSLDPRGTEAFFGQGTRLTVV.

The chain links TRBV5-1 to TRBJ2-1, with D possibly matching TRBD2 (5 bases). Looked up from germline, CDR1 is SGHRS and CDR2 is YFSETQ. This CDR3 is 14 amino acids long. V dropped 2 bases and J dropped 5 bases, with 11 bases sitting between them. The CDR3 nucleotides are TGCGCCAGCAGCTTTAGCGATCTGAACAATGAGCAGTTCTTC. It yields the protein CASSFSDLNNEQFF.

J is TRBJ1-4 and V is TRBV9; 9 positions agree with TRBD1. The CDR3 sequence is 14 residues long. Germline lookup yields CDR1 SGDLS and CDR2 YYNGEE. Trimming took 4 bases from V and 7 from J; bases not matched to a gene: 5. CDR3 amino acids: CASSTGQGSEKLFF. CDR3 sequence (DNA): TGTGCCAGCAGCACCGGACAGGGGAGTGAAAAACTGTTTTTT.

J is TRBJ1-2 and V is TRBV25-1; 9 nucleotides line up with TRBD1. V shed 1 base, J shed 4 bases, and the junction held 4 bases outside the gene matches. Germline lookup yields CDR1 MGHDK and CDR2 SYGVNS. The CDR3 has 15 residues. The CDR3 region has the DNA TGTGCCAGCAGTGAATGGGACAGGGTCACCTATGGCTACACCTTC. Translated, it gives CASSEWDRVTYGYTF.

The chain links TRBV28 to TRBJ2-5, with a possible D match to TRBD2 (6 bases). Germline V gene lookup returns CDR1 MDHEN and CDR2 SYDVKM. The V gene lost 4 bases and the J gene lost 5 bases, with 20 bases spanning the gap. The CDR3 spans 16 residues. The CDR3 nucleotides read TGTGCCAGCAGTTCCCCCTCCCCGGGAGCGTCGGAGACCCAGTACTTC. This gives the protein CASSSPSPGASETQYF.

The rearrangement links TRBV9 to TRBJ2-1, with 10 nucleotides matching TRBD1. This CDR3 is built from 16 residues. Germline V gene sequence: CDR1 SGDLS, CDR2 YYNGEE. V lost 2 bases to trimming and J lost 4 bases; unmatched junction nucleotides: 6. CDR3 DNA sequence: TGTGCCAGCAGCGTCCTTCCGGGACAGGGGTACAATGAGCAGTTCTTC. Translated, it gives CASSVLPGQGYNEQFF.

The chain combines TRBV5-1 with TRBJ1-1, with D perhaps matching TRBD1 (5 bases). Germline V gene data show CDR1 as SGHRS and CDR2 as YFSETQ. V lost 2 bases to trimming and J lost 1 base, with 12 bases between them. The CDR3 is made up of 15 amino acids. The CDR3 DNA follows: TGCGCCAGCAGCTTTCTTTCAGGGCAGAACACTGAAGCTTTCTTT. Protein sequence: CASSFLSGQNTEAFF.